Below are 26 T cell receptor beta chains sequenced from a single sample in a study of shared clonotypes between healthy human individuals. The assay was immunoSEQ multiplex PCR, and TCRdb's table has in-frame clones only and misses some. Among about 1,800,000 clones listed, approximately 94% were seen once. Cells designated naive CD8 were CD45RO-negative and were positively selected for CCR7, with terminally differentiated effector memory CD45RA+ cells excluded. The sequenced material came from naive CD8+ T cells sorted from blood. The receptors here all came from a man in his late teens or twenties in good health.

This clone was observed a single time. In DNA, the CDR3 is TGTGCCAGCAGCTTGGGGCCTGGGACGGAGGTCTACGAGCAGTACTTC. Protein sequence: CASSLGPGTEVYEQYF. V is TRBV5-6 and J is TRBJ2-7, with D perhaps assigned TRBD1 or TRBD2 (5 bases each). Trimming took off 0 bases at V and 3 bases at J, with 16 bases between the two ends. This CDR3 is built from 16 residues. The V gene's germline CDR1 is SGHDT and CDR2 YYEEEE.

The chain recombines TRBV27 with TRBJ2-5, with D possibly called TRBD1 or TRBD2 (5 bases each). The J call is doubtful: the DNA matches TRBJ2-7 better. The CDR3 covers 14 residues. The germline V gene encodes CDR1 MNHEY and CDR2 SMNVEV (reference sequence). In DNA form, the CDR3 reads TGTGCCAGCAGTTTAGGGGGTTGGGCCTACGAGCAGTACTTC. It codes for CASSLGGWAYEQYF.

This chain joins TRBV28 and TRBJ2-1; D tentatively fits TRBD1 or TRBD2 (6 bases each). Germline V gives CDR1 MDHEN, CDR2 SYDVKM. The V end lost 5 bases, the J end lost 7 bases, and 12 bases lay between the germline ends. The CDR3 runs 13 residues. CDR3 protein: CASSPLGGNEQFF. CDR3 DNA: TGTGCCAGCAGTCCCCTAGGGGGGAATGAGCAGTTCTTC.

The rearrangement links TRBV7-8 to TRBJ2-7; 8 bases agree with TRBD2. This CDR3 is built from 14 residues. V lost 2 bases to trimming and J lost 3 bases; unmatched junction nucleotides: 3. CDR1 SGHVS and CDR2 FQNEAQ come from the germline V gene. Here the CDR3 reads CASSLNGRDYEQYF. The DNA of the CDR3 is TGTGCCAGCAGCTTAAACGGGAGGGACTACGAGCAGTACTTC.

The chain links TRBV1 to TRBJ2-1; TRBD2, the table's D call, lacks a check against the DNA. TRBV1 is recorded as a pseudogene. This CDR3 is 13 amino acids long. CDR3 in amino acids: CTSSQTRTSEQFF. CDR3 bases: TGCACCAGCAGCCAGACTAGGACGTCGGAGCAGTTCTTC.

As regards this clone: This sample includes further DNA sequences coding for the same CDR3. The chain links TRBV6-1 to TRBJ2-7; D ambiguous. Trimming removed 3 bases at V and 6 bases at J, with 9 bases between. Germline assignment: CDR1 MNHNS and CDR2 SASEGT. This CDR3 comprises 12 residues. The CDR3 DNA follows: TGTGCCAGCAGTGATTCAGGCATCGAGCAGTACTTC. This gives the protein CASSDSGIEQYF.

The rearrangement joins TRBV27 to TRBJ2-2, with TRBD2 identical over 7 bases. Unmatched junction bases numbered 2, after V lost 3 bases and J lost 1 base. The CDR3 has 15 amino acids. Germline CDR1 is MNHEY and CDR2 is SMNVEV (reference sequence). The chain's CDR3 is CASSFVAGNTGELFF. The CDR3 DNA reads as TGTGCCAGCAGTTTTGTAGCGGGGAACACCGGGGAGCTGTTTTTT.

In regard to this clone: The junction departs from the called germline gene at one end, perhaps through a read error. The V gene is TRBV9, the J gene TRBJ2-5; D might be TRBD2 (5 bases). Looked up from germline, CDR1 is SGDLS and CDR2 is YYNGEE. This CDR3 has 14 residues. The CDR3 spells CASSVDGSQGTQYF. CDR3 nucleotides: TGTGCCAGCAGCGTAGATGGGAGCCAAGGGACCCAGTACTTC. The variable domain in full, with the rest retrieved from reference TRBV9 and TRBJ2-5, is DSGVTQTPKHLITATGQRVTLRCSPRSGDLSVYWYQQSLDQGLQFLIQYYNGEERAKGNILERFSAQQFPDLHSELNLSSLELGDSALYFCASSVDGSQGTQYFGPGTRLLVL.

The chain is built from TRBV2 and TRBJ2-1; 8 bases are shared with TRBD2. The V and J ends lost 8 bases and 6 bases, in that order; junction bases with no gene match: 15. CDR3 length: 16 amino acids. Germline loops: CDR1 SNHLY, CDR2 FYNNEI. The CDR3 DNA reads TGTGCCAGCTGTGGGCCCCGCGGGGGGAGCGGCAATGAGCAGTTCTTC. It codes for CASCGPRGGSGNEQFF.

This chain joins TRBV4-1 and TRBJ2-1, with D hard to call. CDR1 and CDR2 (germline): MGHRA, YSYEKL. V was cut by 1 base and J by 7 bases, with 8 bases left in between. The CDR3 runs to 13 residues. CDR3 residues: CASSQGEGNEQFF. CDR3 in DNA: TGCGCCAGCAGCCAAGGGGAAGGGAATGAGCAGTTCTTC.

The chain carries TRBV13 and TRBJ2-2, with D maybe TRBD2 (5 bases). Germline loops: CDR1 PRHDT, CDR2 FYEKMQ (reference sequence). V lost 4 bases to trimming and J lost 0 bases, with 9 bases between them. CDR3 length: 15 amino acids. The CDR3 nucleotides are TGTGCCAGCAGCTCAGGACTCTCGAACACCGGGGAGCTGTTTTTT. It yields the protein CASSSGLSNTGELFF.

The chain combines TRBV12-5 with TRBJ1-1; no definite D call. The CDR3 sequence is 16 residues long. Looked up from germline, CDR1 is LGHNT and CDR2 is FRNRAP. V gave up 4 bases and J gave up 0 bases, with 15 bases separating them. CDR3 sequence (DNA): TGTGCTAGTGGTTCTCAAGTCAACGTCCTGAACACTGAAGCTTTCTTT. Protein: CASGSQVNVLNTEAFF.

The chain joins TRBV6-6 to TRBJ1-2; TRBD1 agrees at 7 bases. Germline trimming cut 6 bases from V and 1 base from J; bases unmatched to any gene: 11. Germline-derived CDR1 and CDR2 are MNHNY and SVGAGI (reference sequence). The CDR3 sequence is 16 residues long. The CDR3 sequence is CASSQGVARVNYGYTF. CDR3 sequence (DNA): TGTGCCAGCAGCCAGGGGGTTGCTCGGGTTAACTATGGCTACACCTTC.

The chain joins TRBV13 to TRBJ2-1, with no clear D. Germline V CDR1 and CDR2: PRHDT, FYEKMQ (reference sequence). The CDR3 extends over 12 amino acids. The germline V and J ends were trimmed by 6 bases and 4 bases, with 7 bases remaining between them. The CDR3 region has the DNA TGTGCCAGCAGACAAGGTTACAATGAGCAGTTCTTC. It encodes CASRQGYNEQFF.

The V call is TRBV9, the J call TRBJ2-2, with D tentatively TRBD2 (6 bases). The V end was cut by 2 bases, the J end by 6 bases, with 11 bases between. Germline CDR1 SGDLS, CDR2 YYNGEE. This CDR3 has 14 residues. The DNA of the CDR3 is TGTGCCAGCAGCGTCGGGGGTAATCCCGGGGAGCTGTTTTTT. Translating gives CASSVGGNPGELFF.

The chain has TRBV5-1 and TRBJ1-2, with a tentative D call TRBD1 (6 bases). V was clipped by 0 bases and J by 2 bases, with 8 bases between them. This CDR3 spans 14 amino acids. From germline, CDR1 is SGHRS and CDR2 YFSETQ. CDR3 residues: CASSLETGNYGYTF. The CDR3 region has the DNA TGCGCCAGCAGCTTGGAAACAGGGAACTATGGCTACACCTTC.

The V and J genes are TRBV11-2 and TRBJ2-3; the D gene is possibly TRBD1 (5 bases). The CDR3 spans 14 residues. Germline V gives CDR1 SGHAT, CDR2 FQNNGV. Trimming removed 4 bases from V and 6 bases from J, with 14 bases in between. The CDR3: CASSSSGNSDTQYF. In nucleotides, the CDR3 is TGTGCCAGCAGCTCCTCAGGGAACTCGGATACGCAGTATTTT.

Worth noting for this clone: Other nucleotide sequences in the sample specify the same CDR3. J is TRBJ2-5 and V is TRBV27; the D call may be TRBD1 or TRBD2 (6 bases each). CDR3 length equals 14 residues. Trimming took 2 bases from V and 4 from J, leaving 11 bases between them. Germline V lookup: CDR1 MNHEY, CDR2 SMNVEV (reference sequence). The CDR3 DNA reads TGTGCCAGCAGTTTAGGGGGGCTAGCAGAGACCCAGTACTTC. It codes for CASSLGGLAETQYF.

This clone was observed once. The rearrangement links TRBV6-5 to TRBJ2-1, with 7 bases fitting TRBD2. The CDR3 totals 11 residues. Germline V gene lookup returns CDR1 MNHEY and CDR2 SVGAGI. The V gene end was trimmed by 8 bases and the J gene end by 6 bases; junction bases not matched to a gene: 1. In DNA form, the CDR3 reads TGTGCCAGCTGGGGGGGCAATGAGCAGTTCTTC. This sequence encodes CASWGGNEQFF.

On this clone itself: Other DNA sequences in this sample translate to the same CDR3. J is TRBJ2-4 and V is TRBV7-9; tentatively, D is TRBD1 (5 bases). Deletions cut 2 bases from V and 0 bases from J, with 11 bases between. CDR3 size: 16 residues. Germline V lookup: CDR1 SEHNR, CDR2 FQNEAQ (reference sequence). CDR3 sequence: CASSLSTGLAKNIQYF. CDR3 in DNA: TGTGCCAGCAGCTTATCCACAGGTCTAGCCAAAAACATTCAGTACTTC.

The chain joins TRBV5-1 to TRBJ1-4; maybe TRBD1 (6 bases). The CDR3 is 19 residues long. Trimming removed 0 bases at V and 0 bases at J, with 18 bases between. CDR1 and CDR2 (germline): SGHRS, YFSETQ. The CDR3 nucleotides read TGCGCCAGCAGCTTGGAAGTCAGGGGACATTTCCCAACTAATGAAAAACTGTTTTTT. This codes for CASSLEVRGHFPTNEKLFF.

This chain uses TRBV4-1 with TRBJ1-1; TRBD1 might be the D (5 bases). The ends were cut back, 4 bases at V and 1 base at J, with 10 bases in the middle. The CDR3 runs to 14 residues. CDR1 MGHRA and CDR2 YSYEKL come from the germline V gene. Here the CDR3 DNA reads TGCGCCAGCAGCCCTGAGACAGCGAACACTGAAGCTTTCTTT. Its protein is CASSPETANTEAFF.

The rearrangement uses TRBV7-2 and TRBJ2-7, with D perhaps TRBD1 (6 bases). This CDR3 region has 15 residues. Germline V CDR1 and CDR2: SGHTA, FQGNSA. V lost 7 bases and J lost 3, with 19 bases in between. The CDR3 region has the DNA TGTGCCAGCATCCCTAAGGCGCCAGGGGTCTACGAGCAGTACTTC. Protein: CASIPKAPGVYEQYF.

The V gene is TRBV6-5, the J gene TRBJ2-1; perhaps D is TRBD1 or TRBD2 (6 bases each). Looked up from germline, CDR1 is MNHEY and CDR2 is SVGAGI. V lost 6 bases and J 8 bases, leaving 14 bases between the germline ends. There are 13 residues in the CDR3. CDR3 amino acids: CASRRRGSDEQFF. DNA of the CDR3: TGTGCCAGCAGACGGAGGGGGAGCGATGAGCAGTTCTTC.

As for this clone: At the DNA level, this CDR3 is encoded by other sequences in the same sample as well. The genes are TRBV27 and TRBJ2-5; the match to TRBD2 covers 13 bases. The CDR3 totals 15 residues. Germline V lookup: CDR1 MNHEY, CDR2 SMNVEV (reference sequence). V shed 4 bases, J shed 2 bases, and the junction held 1 base outside the gene matches. Here the CDR3 reads CASSSTSGGQETQYF. The CDR3 DNA sequence: TGTGCCAGCAGTTCGACTAGCGGGGGGCAAGAGACCCAGTACTTC.

This clone was observed once. The same CDR3 can be traced to other DNA sequences in this sample. This sequence joins TRBV19 and TRBJ2-7; D is undetermined. Trimming left V 1 base short and J 0 bases short, with 1 base between. The CDR3 consists of 12 residues. Germline-derived CDR1 and CDR2 are LNHDA and SQIVND (reference sequence). The CDR3 sequence is CASSIGSYEQYF. The CDR3 DNA reads TGTGCCAGTAGTATAGGCTCCTACGAGCAGTACTTC.